These 24 T cell receptor beta chains were all obtained from the same sample, sequenced in a study of long-term antiretroviral therapy in people with HIV. Investigators performed immunoSEQ version v3.0 at survey level. Here immunoSEQ multiplex PCR was the method, and the copy in TCRdb shows in-frame clones only, minus some. The sample gives about 23,000 clones, approximately 80% of which show up once; approximately 5% is in the top ten. The material sequenced was unsorted PBMCs, taken 0.3 years after starting antiretroviral therapy. Receptor source: a man aged 50-60 years with HIV.

This chain links TRBV2 with TRBJ2-7, with 8 bases identical to TRBD1. The CDR3 contains 15 residues. Per germline, CDR1 SNHLY and CDR2 FYNNEI. V gave up 4 bases and J gave up 7 bases; unmatched junction bases: 12. CDR3 protein: CASSAQGPGTGEQYF. CDR3 nucleotide sequence: TGTGCCAGCAGTGCCCAGGGTCCCGGGACAGGAGAGCAGTACTTC.

The rearrangement uses TRBV11-2 and TRBJ2-5; 9 bases map to TRBD2. The germline V gene has CDR1 SGHAT and CDR2 FQNNGV. V lost 5 bases, J lost 4 bases, and 11 bases stayed unmatched. The CDR3 has 16 amino acids. The CDR3 is CASSPWVAGEAETQYF. The CDR3 coding sequence is TGTGCCAGCAGCCCCTGGGTAGCGGGGGAAGCAGAGACCCAGTACTTC.

V usage is TRBV20-1 and J usage is TRBJ1-1, with 7 bases that match TRBD1. The V gene's germline CDR1 is DFQATT and CDR2 SNEGSKA (reference sequence). The CDR3 length is 11 residues. The V segment lost 6 bases and the J segment 5 bases; nucleotides outside the gene matches: 3. CDR3 loop: CSATGETEAFF. CDR3 DNA sequence: TGCAGTGCCACAGGGGAGACTGAAGCTTTCTTT.

V is TRBV28 and J is TRBJ1-1, with 7 positions matching TRBD1. Losses at the gene ends were 6 bases for V and 8 bases for J; bases not matched to a gene: 6. Looked up from germline, CDR1 is MDHEN and CDR2 is SYDVKM. The CDR3 covers 12 residues. In DNA form, the CDR3 reads TGTGCCAGCAGGAGGGAGGACAGGGAAGCTTTCTTT. Its translation: CASRREDREAFF.

This rearrangement joins TRBV4-3 to TRBJ2-7; D is possibly TRBD1 (6 bases). The germline gives CDR1 LGHNA, CDR2 YSLEER. V was shortened by 4 bases and J by 0 bases, with 10 bases between the two germline ends. This CDR3 spans 14 amino acids. The CDR3 nucleotides are TGCGCCAGCAGCCCGGGCAGGGGCTCCTACGAGCAGTACTTC. As protein: CASSPGRGSYEQYF.

The chain carries TRBV2 and TRBJ2-7; D call uncertain. Trimming left V 7 bases short and J 1 base short, with 11 bases between. The CDR3 runs 13 residues. Per the germline V gene, CDR1 is SNHLY and CDR2 is FYNNEI. CDR3 nucleotide sequence: TGTGCCAGCAAACCGGCAGGTTCCTACGAGCAGTACTTC. As protein: CASKPAGSYEQYF.

V usage is TRBV6-5 and J usage is TRBJ2-1; 7 nucleotides align to TRBD2. From germline, CDR1 is MNHEY and CDR2 SVGAGI. Trimming at V came to 0 bases and at J to 3 bases, leaving 2 bases not matched to a gene. CDR3 length equals 15 residues. The CDR3 loop is CASSYSAGSYNEQFF. The CDR3 DNA is TGTGCCAGCAGTTACTCAGCGGGGAGCTACAATGAGCAGTTCTTC.

V usage is TRBV13 and J usage is TRBJ2-7; 7 bases are a match to TRBD1. The J segment lost 4 bases and the V segment lost 3 bases, leaving 6 bases of the junction unmatched. The CDR3 loop spans 14 amino acids. CDR1 and CDR2 (germline): PRHDT, FYEKMQ (reference sequence). In DNA, the CDR3 is TGTGCCAGCAGCTTCAGGGGGAGTGTTTACGAGCAGTACTTC. It translates to CASSFRGSVYEQYF.

The chain's CDR3 is CASSLGTVEAFF. The CDR3 DNA follows: TGTGCCAGCAGCTTAGGGACAGTAGAAGCTTTCTTT. The chain couples TRBV7-2 to TRBJ1-1, with TRBD1 as a possible D gene (6 bases). From germline, CDR1 is SGHTA and CDR2 FQGNSA. This CDR3 is built from 12 residues. Trimming removed 1 base from V and 8 bases from J, with 8 bases in between.

The rearrangement joins TRBV9 to TRBJ2-7; possibly TRBD1 for D (6 bases). The CDR3 spans 14 residues. V dropped 0 bases and J dropped 0 bases, with 7 bases sitting between them. Germline CDR1 reads SGDLS; CDR2 reads YYNGEE. This CDR3 reads CASSVVRGSYEQYF. The CDR3 DNA reads as TGTGCCAGCAGCGTAGTCAGGGGCTCCTACGAGCAGTACTTC.

The chain uses TRBV6-1 and TRBJ2-7, with D unresolved. With 3 bases removed from V and 2 bases from J, the gap between germline ends came to 11 bases. The germline V gene encodes CDR1 MNHNS and CDR2 SASEGT. There are 14 residues in the CDR3. CDR3 region: CASSDQELTYEQYF. The CDR3 DNA follows: TGTGCCAGCAGTGACCAGGAATTAACCTACGAGCAGTACTTC.

The chain is built from TRBV6-5 and TRBJ1-2, with D possibly TRBD1 on 6 matching bases. This CDR3 has 14 residues. Trimming shortened V by 0 bases and J by 4 bases, and 9 bases separated the two germline ends. Germline CDR1 is MNHEY and CDR2 is SVGAGI. The CDR3 DNA follows: TGTGCCAGCAGTTACTCGAGACAGGCCTATGGCTACACCTTC. Translated, it gives CASSYSRQAYGYTF.

This clone has just one count. The chain combines TRBV28 with TRBJ2-5; 8 bases match TRBD1. The germline gives CDR1 MDHEN, CDR2 SYDVKM. The CDR3 is 15 amino acids. Unmatched junction bases numbered 10, after V lost 6 bases and J lost 4 bases. The CDR3 spells CASSKVTGGAETQYF. In DNA, the CDR3 is TGTGCCAGCAGCAAGGTAACAGGGGGTGCAGAGACCCAGTACTTC.

Written as DNA, the CDR3 is TGTGCCAGCAGTGAGGGACAGGGGATGGATGGCTACACCTTC. Protein sequence: CASSEGQGMDGYTF. The rearrangement links TRBV6-4 to TRBJ1-2; 10 positions match TRBD1. CDR3 length equals 14 residues. The germline CDR1 and CDR2 sequences are MRHNA and SNTAGT. Trimming removed 3 bases from V and 6 bases from J; junction bases left unmatched: 4.

The chain joins TRBV14 to TRBJ2-3; no clear D. Germline V gene sequence: CDR1 SGHDN, CDR2 FVKESK. The V and J ends lost 5 bases and 2 bases respectively, with 8 bases between them. This CDR3 comprises 13 residues. DNA for the CDR3: TGTGCCAGCAGCTTACAGTACACAGATACGCAGTATTTT. This sequence encodes CASSLQYTDTQYF.

This sequence joins TRBV5-1 and TRBJ2-6, with 7 bases aligning to TRBD1. The CDR3 is 17 residues long. Trimming at V came to 0 bases and at J to 0 bases, leaving 3 bases not matched to a gene. Germline CDR1 SGHRS, CDR2 YFSETQ. CDR3 nucleotide sequence: TGCGCCAGCAGCTTGGAGGGACAGCACTCTGGGGCCAACGTCCTGACTTTC. Translated, it gives CASSLEGQHSGANVLTF.

The chain has TRBV5-4 and TRBJ1-4, with a weak D call TRBD1 (6 bases). CDR3 length: 16 residues. The V gene's germline CDR1 is SGHNT and CDR2 YYREEE (reference sequence). Trimming took off 0 bases at V and 8 bases at J, with 17 bases between the two ends. CDR3: CASSLAQGGGEEKLFF. CDR3 coding DNA: TGTGCCAGCAGCTTGGCGCAGGGAGGGGGTGAAGAAAAACTGTTTTTT.

The chain couples TRBV6-1 to TRBJ2-4, with a possible D match to TRBD2 (6 bases). V was cut by 3 bases and J by 1 base, with 10 bases left in between. Germline V gives CDR1 MNHNS, CDR2 SASEGT. The CDR3 sequence is 15 residues long. The CDR3, as DNA: TGTGCCAGCAGTGATGGAGGGAGGGCCAAAAACATTCAGTACTTC. It codes for CASSDGGRAKNIQYF.

This chain joins TRBV11-1 and TRBJ1-6; 7 bases fit TRBD1. The J segment lost 7 bases and the V segment lost 1 base, leaving 4 bases of the junction unmatched. This CDR3 comprises 15 residues. Germline V gene sequence: CDR1 SGHAT, CDR2 FQDESV (reference sequence). The CDR3 nucleotides read TGTGCCAGCAGCTTAGTCGGGACAGACAATTCACCCCTCCACTTT. Protein: CASSLVGTDNSPLHF.

This clone has a single count. The chain employs TRBV28 and TRBJ1-1, with D hard to call. The CDR3 extends over 11 amino acids. Trimming took 3 bases from V and 3 from J, leaving 2 bases between them. Per the germline V gene, CDR1 is MDHEN and CDR2 is SYDVKM. The CDR3 region has the DNA TGTGCCAGCAGTTTCGACACTGAAGCTTTCTTT. Translating it yields CASSFDTEAFF.

This chain links TRBV19 with TRBJ2-6, with unresolved D. This CDR3 is 14 amino acids long. The V end was cut by 8 bases, the J end by 2 bases, with 10 bases between. Looked up from germline, CDR1 is LNHDA and CDR2 is SQIVND (reference sequence). The CDR3 coding sequence is TGTGCCAGTTGCGTGAGTACTGGGGCCAACGTCCTGACTTTC. Its protein product is CASCVSTGANVLTF.

The chain joins TRBV28 to TRBJ2-7; 7 bases line up with TRBD1. The junction had 15 bases not matched to a gene; V was cut back by 5 bases and J by 2 bases. The germline gives CDR1 MDHEN, CDR2 SYDVKM. This CDR3 has 17 amino acids. CDR3 sequence reads: CASSGRDSLTNTYEQYF. The CDR3 coding sequence is TGTGCCAGCAGTGGCCGGGACAGTTTAACAAACACCTACGAGCAGTACTTC.

The V call is TRBV7-2, the J call TRBJ2-1; D remains ambiguous. The V gene lost 0 bases and the J gene lost 9 bases, with 6 bases spanning the gap. This CDR3 region has 12 residues. Germline CDR1 and CDR2: SGHTA and FQGNSA. The chain's CDR3 is CASSLAVGEQFF. In nucleotides, the CDR3 is TGTGCCAGCAGCTTAGCAGTGGGTGAGCAGTTCTTC.

The J gene is TRBJ2-3, the V gene TRBV5-4; D perhaps matches TRBD1 (6 bases). CDR3 length equals 16 residues. Deletions cut 4 bases from V and 4 bases from J, with 19 bases between. The germline V gene encodes CDR1 SGHNT and CDR2 YYREEE (reference sequence). CDR3 in amino acids: CASSRQANEIADTQYF. CDR3 nucleotides: TGTGCCAGCAGCCGACAGGCCAATGAGATCGCAGATACGCAGTATTTT.